Listed below are T cell receptor beta chains from one sample, sequenced in a study of monozygotic twins with inflammatory bowel disease. TCRdb reprocessed the 5' RACE reads; each CDR3 protein has one entry and no DNA is given. This sample's clone table lists approximately 420,000 distinct CDR3 sequences. Sequencing used blood. Receptor source: a human donor with ulcerative colitis or Crohn's disease, or a healthy co-twin of an affected twin (not recorded which). CDR3s include the opening cysteine and the closing phenylalanine or tryptophan.

V gene	J gene	CDR3 protein
TRBV20-1	TRBJ2-1	CSARGRPWDNEQFF
TRBV29-1	TRBJ1-2	CSVENRDNYGYTF
TRBV24-1	TRBJ1-2	CATSDPGTSDMGYTF
TRBV7-6	TRBJ1-5	CASSLEPRLGAQPQHF
TRBV5-1	TRBJ1-1	CASSPEDRSEAFF
TRBV19	TRBJ1-2	CATAPKSLTGGYTF
TRBV5-6	TRBJ1-2	CASSPPGGMSGYTF
TRBV15	TRBJ2-1	CATSRGDRTYNEQFF
TRBV12-3/TRBV12-4	TRBJ2-6	CASSQGSGANVLTF
TRBV19	TRBJ2-2	CASSTQGAGELFF
TRBV5-6	TRBJ1-1	CASSPPGLNTEAFF
TRBV7-9	TRBJ1-2	CASSLAQGDYGYTF
TRBV27	TRBJ1-1	CASRALGTTEAFF
TRBV10-3	TRBJ2-2	CAISAGSGRGGSAGELFF
TRBV18	TRBJ1-4	CASSPPSTGRAKLFF
TRBV20-1	TRBJ2-7	CSAPTGGGEQYF
TRBV6-1	TRBJ2-7	CASRTRTQGYEQYF
TRBV5-1	TRBJ1-1	CASGIGVGGMNTEAFF
TRBV7-2	TRBJ2-6	CASSLGISGANVLTF
TRBV20-1	TRBJ2-3	CSARDGQGRSDTQYF
TRBV29-1	TRBJ2-3	CSVGGQLTQYF
TRBV3-1	TRBJ1-3	CASSSNGQGNTIYF
TRBV7-2	TRBJ1-2	CASSLVGENYGYTF
TRBV2	TRBJ1-1	CASRGGVNTEAFF
TRBV4-1	TRBJ1-1	CASSQDGFQGWNTEAFF
TRBV3-1	TRBJ2-5	CASSQDTSGRGETQYF
TRBV20-1	TRBJ1-1	CSASSGTGVTEAFF
TRBV7-2	TRBJ2-2	CASSLRRVSTGELFF
TRBV5-1	TRBJ2-2	CASSRSGLASGELFF
TRBV19	TRBJ2-4	CASTPGGGLDIQYF
TRBV24-1	TRBJ2-1	CATSDPSGRVEQFF
TRBV19	TRBJ2-2	CASSIQRGRGELFF
TRBV12-3/TRBV12-4	TRBJ2-7	CASSPGGRASYEQYF
TRBV20-1	TRBJ2-3	CSASRQGDTDTQYF
TRBV24-1	TRBJ2-1	CASAGSGYNEQFF
TRBV9	TRBJ2-2	CASSVDGGHTGELFF
TRBV9	TRBJ1-3	CASSVEMGSGNTIYF
TRBV6-1	TRBJ1-5	CASSEGGTGRSPQHF
TRBV20-1	TRBJ1-1	CSAREWGANTEAFF
TRBV3-1	TRBJ1-1	CASSQDSDGVNTEAFF
TRBV15	TRBJ2-7	CATSPSGSREQYF
TRBV20-1	TRBJ2-5	CSARDPLPAGETQYF
TRBV6-5	TRBJ1-1	CASSHTRGQANTEAFF
TRBV7-6	TRBJ2-1	CASSLARTGWNEQFF
TRBV12-3/TRBV12-4	TRBJ2-5	CASRTSGIQETQYF
TRBV6-5	TRBJ1-2	CASSYSGRSIYGYTF
TRBV9	TRBJ2-2	CASSPYGGELFF
TRBV10-2	TRBJ2-7	CASSGGESGVDYEQYF
TRBV11-2	TRBJ1-1	CASRPLGRTEAFF
TRBV7-2	TRBJ2-1	CASSFPVAGLNEQFF
TRBV20-1	TRBJ2-2	CSASGLMRGTGELFF
TRBV6-5	TRBJ2-5	CASSTRQGFWQETQYF
TRBV3-1	TRBJ2-7	CASRIGTSAFYEQYF
TRBV6-2/TRBV6-3	TRBJ2-1	CASSYRQNNEQFF
TRBV15	TRBJ2-7	CATSRGQEVYEQYF